This note documents a single T cell receptor beta chain sequence. The germline V gene has CDR1 SGHNT and CDR2 YENEEA. Germline trimming cut 10 bases from V and 6 bases from J; bases unmatched to any gene: 12. This CDR3 is 14 amino acids long. TCRdb analysed the 5' RACE reads with MiXCR anew, one entry per CDR3 protein. This repertoire shows under 1 million distinct CDR3 sequences, around 12% found once; its top ten account for around 1.5%. This record comes from a study of identical twins. This sample also belongs to another study, concerning yellow fever vaccine responses in identical twins.

Sample: PBMCs. The chain uses TRBV11-3 and TRBJ2-1, with 7 bases identical to TRBD2. The TCR was taken from a woman aged 18-29 years in good health. CDR3 sequence: CATRRGGVVNEQFF. In DNA, the CDR3 is TGTGCCACCCGGCGGGGAGGGGTGGTCAATGAGCAGTTCTTC.